A selection of T cell receptor beta chains follows, all from one sample in a study of T-cell memory formation after mild COVID-19. One entry per CDR3 protein results from TCRdb running MiXCR on the 5' RACE reads. This sample carries roughly 130,000 distinct CDR3 sequences, around 6.3% of them seen once, and the ten largest clones take under 2.5%. The sample was PBMCs or a T cell subset sorted from them (not recorded which). These receptors were obtained from an adult woman who had mild COVID-19 (a few samples of this study predate the infection). Cell type and time point are not known. CDR3s include the opening cysteine and the closing phenylalanine or tryptophan. The order of the fields is CDR3 protein, CDR3 DNA, V gene, D gene, clone size, J gene. D genes are given only for firm matches. The size field is filled for only some rows; it gives once, few, many or a size class.

CASTLPGQSKGYTF | TGTGCCAGCACCTTACCGGGACAGTCGAAAGGCTACACCTTC | TRBV12-3/TRBV12-4 | TRBD1 | NA | TRBJ1-2
CSARGWGHMEGTEKLFF | TGCAGTGCTAGGGGCTGGGGCCACATGGAGGGGACTGAAAAACTGTTTTTT | TRBV20-1 | NA | many | TRBJ1-4
CASSPRMEASNEQFF | TGTGCCAGCTCACCGCGTATGGAGGCCTCCAATGAGCAGTTCTTC | TRBV18 | NA | many | TRBJ2-1
CASSPRTRQNTGELFF | TGTGCCAGCAGCCCGAGGACTAGACAGAACACCGGGGAGCTGTTTTTT | TRBV7-8 | TRBD2 | many | TRBJ2-2
CASSQVSGQGSAEAFF | TGTGCCAGCAGCCAAGTTTCGGGACAGGGTTCCGCTGAAGCTTTCTTT | TRBV4-2 | TRBD1 | few | TRBJ1-1
CASRAPAGELFF | TGTGCCAGCAGAGCCCCGGCCGGGGAGCTGTTTTTT | TRBV6-5 | NA | many | TRBJ2-2
CSVEDTFFQETQYF | TGCAGTGTGGAGGACACCTTTTTCCAAGAGACCCAGTACTTC | TRBV20-1 | NA | few | TRBJ2-5
CASSAGTAVGQPQHF | TGTGCCAGCAGCGCCGGGACAGCCGTTGGTCAGCCCCAGCATTTT | TRBV2 | TRBD1 | NA | TRBJ1-5
CASRVAGGNTGELFF | TGTGCCAGCAGGGTAGCGGGGGGGAACACCGGGGAGCTGTTTTTT | TRBV12-3/TRBV12-4 | TRBD2 | many | TRBJ2-2
CASSAGWTYEQYF | TGTGCCAGCAGTGCGGGGTGGACCTACGAGCAGTACTTC | TRBV2 | NA | NA | TRBJ2-7
CATSALPARTDTQYF | TGTGCCACCAGTGCCCTCCCCGCGCGCACAGATACGCAGTATTTT | TRBV24-1 | NA | few | TRBJ2-3
CASSFRAPNTEAFF | TGTGCCAGCAGTTTCAGGGCCCCGAACACTGAAGCTTTCTTT | TRBV12-3/TRBV12-4 | NA | NA | TRBJ1-1
CSARRASGGYNEQFF | TGCAGTGCTAGGAGAGCTAGCGGGGGGTACAATGAGCAGTTCTTC | TRBV20-1 | TRBD2 | many | TRBJ2-1
CASSLEGLQETQYF | TGTGCCAGCAGCTTAGAAGGACTGCAAGAGACCCAGTACTTC | TRBV11-1 | NA | few | TRBJ2-5
CASRFPVNTEAFF | TGTGCCAGCAGGTTTCCGGTGAACACTGAAGCTTTCTTT | TRBV11-2 | NA | few | TRBJ1-1
CAISTTGTRTLEQFF | TGTGCCATCAGCACAACGGGGACTAGGACGCTCGAGCAGTTCTTC | TRBV10-3 | TRBD2 | few | TRBJ2-1
CASSLYGNTGELFF | TGTGCCAGCAGCTTATATGGGAACACCGGGGAGCTGTTTTTT | TRBV7-8 | NA | NA | TRBJ2-2
CASSSSTGGAYGYTF | TGTGCCAGCAGTTCCAGTACAGGGGGCGCCTATGGCTACACCTTC | TRBV12-3/TRBV12-4 | TRBD1 | few | TRBJ1-2
CASSLKEGQGYGYTF | TGTGCCAGCAGCTTAAAGGAGGGACAGGGGTATGGCTACACCTTC | TRBV7-9 | TRBD1 | many | TRBJ1-2
CASSSQLAGGIGLF | TGTGCCAGCAGCTCACAGCTAGCGGGAGGAATCGGGCTCTTC | TRBV7-9 | TRBD2 | many | TRBJ2-1
CSAKGETQYF | TGCAGCGCGAAGGGAGAGACCCAGTACTTC | TRBV29-1 | NA | NA | TRBJ2-5
CASSTPGAGAGELFF | TGTGCCAGCAGTACACCCGGGGCAGGGGCCGGGGAGCTGTTTTTT | TRBV12-3/TRBV12-4 | NA | NA | TRBJ2-2
CASNAYGVPSTDTQYF | TGTGCCAGCAACGCCTACGGGGTCCCCAGCACAGATACGCAGTATTTT | TRBV6-5 | NA | many | TRBJ2-3
CASSIKGGGSSYNEQFF | TGTGCCAGCTCAATTAAAGGAGGCGGGAGCTCCTACAATGAGCAGTTCTTC | TRBV18 | TRBD2 | many | TRBJ2-1
CATSDTIEAFF | TGTGCCACCAGTGACACCATAGAAGCTTTCTTT | TRBV24-1 | NA | few | TRBJ1-1
CASSLGLGGRTLNTEAFF | TGCGCCAGCAGCTTGGGACTCGGGGGGCGGACACTTAACACTGAAGCTTTCTTT | TRBV5-1 | NA | few | TRBJ1-1
CASSLGQSETQYF | TGCGCCAGCAGCTTGGGACAGAGCGAGACCCAGTACTTC | TRBV5-1 | NA | many | TRBJ2-5
CASSFGLSSDTQYF | TGTGCCAGCAGCTTTGGACTTTCATCGGATACGCAGTATTTT | TRBV7-3 | NA | many | TRBJ2-3
CASSLRQGTTGELFF | TGTGCCAGCAGCCTCAGACAGGGCACCACCGGGGAGCTGTTTTTT | TRBV3-1 | TRBD1 | NA | TRBJ2-2
CAISRTGHVGEGANVLTF | TGTGCCATCAGTCGTACAGGGCACGTTGGAGAGGGGGCCAACGTCCTGACTTTC | TRBV10-3 | NA | few | TRBJ2-6
CSASDRDRGTYEQYF | TGCAGTGCTTCCGACCGGGACAGGGGAACCTACGAGCAGTACTTC | TRBV20-1 | TRBD1 | many | TRBJ2-7
CASSLGSGTDTQYF | TGTGCCAGCAGCTTAGGTTCAGGCACAGATACGCAGTATTTT | TRBV7-6 | NA | many | TRBJ2-3
CASSLTWTTNNYGYTF | TGCGCCAGCAGCTTGACCTGGACAACTAATAACTATGGCTACACCTTC | TRBV5-1 | NA | many | TRBJ1-2
CASSAVEETQYF | TGCGCCAGCAGCGCCGTGGAAGAGACCCAGTACTTC | TRBV5-1 | NA | many | TRBJ2-5
CASSQLETYGYTF | TGTGCCAGCAGCCAATTGGAGACTTATGGCTACACCTTC | TRBV3-1 | NA | few | TRBJ1-2
CASTFLGANYGYTF | TGTGCCAGCACCTTTCTGGGGGCTAACTATGGCTACACCTTC | TRBV2 | NA | few | TRBJ1-2
CASSMSGTILREQYF | TGTGCCAGCAGCATGTCCGGGACTATCCTTAGGGAGCAGTACTTC | TRBV11-3 | TRBD2 | many | TRBJ2-7
CASSVLDREGREKLFF | TGTGCCAGCAGTGTCCTTGACAGGGAGGGTAGAGAAAAACTGTTTTTT | TRBV12-3/TRBV12-4 | TRBD1 | NA | TRBJ1-4
CASSRTGTPNEKLFF | TGCGCCAGCAGTAGGACCGGGACTCCGAATGAAAAACTGTTTTTT | TRBV10-2 | NA | NA | TRBJ1-4
CASSLREVTDTQYF | TGTGCCAGCAGCTTGCGGGAGGTCACAGATACGCAGTATTTT | TRBV7-2 | TRBD2 | few | TRBJ2-3
CASSAGTGIDGYTF | TGTGCCAGCAGCGCGGGGACAGGCATAGATGGCTACACCTTC | TRBV9 | TRBD1 | few | TRBJ1-2
CASTPILMGTALRANEKLFF | TGTGCCAGCACCCCCATCTTAATGGGGACAGCCTTAAGGGCTAATGAAAAACTGTTTTTT | TRBV7-9 | TRBD1 | many | TRBJ1-4
CASSLVGVWGQADYNEQFF | TGTGCCAGCAGCTTAGTAGGGGTCTGGGGGCAAGCGGATTACAATGAGCAGTTCTTC | TRBV11-3 | NA | many | TRBJ2-1
CASTIDSYNEQFF | TGCGCCAGCACTATCGACTCCTACAATGAGCAGTTCTTC | TRBV5-1 | NA | few | TRBJ2-1
CSARDRGKETQYF | TGCAGTGCTAGAGATCGAGGAAAAGAGACCCAGTACTTC | TRBV20-1 | NA | many | TRBJ2-5
CSASSGSLDGPSPLHF | TGCAGTGCTAGCTCAGGCAGTCTCGACGGGCCTTCACCCCTCCACTTT | TRBV20-1 | NA | few | TRBJ1-6